These 25 T cell receptor beta chains originate from one sample sequenced in a study of T cell changes during pregnancy in multiple sclerosis. Profiled with immunoSEQ multiplex PCR; TCRdb holds only in-frame clones, not every one. Of 40,000 or so clones listed, about 88% are singletons. This sample comprised CD8+ T cells from peripheral blood mononuclear cells, obtained in the first trimester of pregnancy. All receptors derive from a female donor with multiple sclerosis, enrolled in a pregnancy study.

The rearrangement joins TRBV12-5 to TRBJ1-1; 9 nucleotides agree with TRBD1. V was pared by 3 bases and J by 0 bases, with 2 bases of the junction left unmatched. Per the germline V gene, CDR1 is LGHNT and CDR2 is FRNRAP. The CDR3 spans 15 residues. The CDR3 DNA follows: TGTGCTAGTGGTTTTGGGACAGGGTTGAACACTGAAGCTTTCTTT. Amino acid sequence: CASGFGTGLNTEAFF.

The table lists this clone with a count of one. The chain uses TRBV7-8 and TRBJ1-5; TRBD1 is a possible D gene (5 bases). Trimming removed 1 base at V and 10 bases at J, with 11 bases between. There are 13 residues in the CDR3. Germline CDR1 reads SGHVS; CDR2 reads FQNEAQ. The CDR3 sequence: CASSLGAGHPQHF. The CDR3 coding sequence is TGTGCCAGCAGCTTAGGCGCCGGACATCCCCAGCATTTT.

The rearrangement links TRBV4-3 to TRBJ1-1; 8 nucleotides line up with TRBD1. Germline V gene data show CDR1 as LGHNA and CDR2 as YSLEER. There are 15 residues in the CDR3. The junction had 9 bases not matched to a gene; V was cut back by 3 bases and J by 6 bases. CDR3 sequence: CASSHGDRGNSEAFF. In DNA, the CDR3 is TGCGCCAGCAGCCACGGAGACAGGGGAAACTCTGAAGCTTTCTTT.

This clone is judged medium-sized. The chain has TRBV11-2 and TRBJ2-1; 8 bases are a match to TRBD1. Germline trimming cut 1 base from V and 8 bases from J; bases unmatched to any gene: 7. The CDR3 is 15 residues long. CDR1 and CDR2 (germline): SGHAT, FQNNGV. The CDR3 loop reads CASSLGTGGIHEQFF. The CDR3 nucleotides are TGTGCCAGCAGCTTAGGCACAGGGGGAATCCATGAGCAGTTCTTC.

This chain's CDR3 is CASSEGGNPYEQYF. The DNA of the CDR3 is TGTGCCAGCAGCGAGGGGGGGAATCCCTACGAGCAGTACTTC. This chain links TRBV9 with TRBJ2-7; possibly TRBD2 for D (7 bases). This CDR3 has 14 residues. Trimming removed 3 bases at V and 2 bases at J, with 12 bases between. CDR1 and CDR2 (germline): SGDLS, YYNGEE.

This chain joins TRBV14 and TRBJ2-2, with D perhaps TRBD1 (5 bases). The V and J ends lost 0 bases and 2 bases respectively, with 7 bases between them. CDR3 length equals 15 residues. The germline gives CDR1 SGHDN, CDR2 FVKESK. CDR3 sequence reads: CASSQDRVNTGELFF. The CDR3 coding sequence is TGTGCCAGCAGCCAAGACAGGGTTAACACCGGGGAGCTGTTTTTT.

In nucleotides, the CDR3 is TGTGCCAGCAGCTTAGCGCGGGGGGGCGTCGACGAGCAGTACTTC. As protein: CASSLARGGVDEQYF. This chain connects TRBV7-9 to TRBJ2-7; 9 nucleotides align to TRBD2. The CDR3 has 15 amino acids. CDR1 is SEHNR and CDR2 is FQNEAQ in the germline V gene (reference sequence). With V trimmed by 0 bases and J by 5 bases, 5 bases remained unmatched. Full variable domain (remainder filled in from reference TRBV7-9 and TRBJ2-7): DTGVSQNPRHKITKRGQNVTFRCDPISEHNRLYWYRQTLGQGPEFLTYFQNEAQLEKSRLLSDRFSAERPKGSFSTLEIQRTEQGDSAMYLCASSLARGGVDEQYFGPGTRLTVT.

The chain carries TRBV7-9 and TRBJ1-3, with no clear D. Between the trimmed V and J ends, which lost 5 bases and 2 bases, there was a span of 16 bases. The CDR3 loop spans 16 amino acids. Germline V gene data show CDR1 as SEHNR and CDR2 as FQNEAQ (reference sequence). The CDR3 protein is CASSRISPETGNTIYF. The CDR3 nucleotides are TGTGCCAGCAGCCGAATTTCCCCTGAGACTGGAAACACCATATATTTT.

The chain carries TRBV7-9 and TRBJ2-7, with 10 bases identical to TRBD1. This CDR3 region has 13 residues. Germline V CDR1 and CDR2: SEHNR, FQNEAQ (reference sequence). V lost 8 bases to trimming and J lost 3 bases; unmatched junction nucleotides: 4. CDR3 loop: CASDGDRGYEQYF. The CDR3 DNA follows: TGTGCCAGCGATGGGGACAGGGGCTACGAGCAGTACTTC.

V is TRBV6-5 and J is TRBJ1-1, with a weak D call TRBD1 (6 bases). The CDR3 totals 13 residues. CDR1 is MNHEY and CDR2 is SVGAGI in the germline V gene. Trimming left V 6 bases short and J 1 base short, with 9 bases between. The CDR3 protein is CASRSGENTEAFF. As DNA, the CDR3 is TGTGCCAGCAGATCAGGGGAGAACACTGAAGCTTTCTTT.

This sequence joins TRBV5-4 and TRBJ2-1; 13 bases agree with TRBD2. After removal of 3 bases from V and 3 bases from J, the junction contained 6 bases not matched to a gene. This CDR3 spans 17 amino acids. Germline CDR1 reads SGHNT; CDR2 reads YYREEE (reference sequence). The CDR3 sequence is CASSSGTSGVSYNEQFF. CDR3 bases: TGTGCCAGCAGCTCCGGGACTAGCGGGGTCAGCTACAATGAGCAGTTCTTC.

The V gene is TRBV2, the J gene TRBJ1-2; D not certain. The V gene lost 0 bases and the J gene lost 8 bases, with 4 bases spanning the gap. This CDR3 has 11 amino acids. Germline loops: CDR1 SNHLY, CDR2 FYNNEI. CDR3 region: CASSEAGGYTF. The CDR3 region has the DNA TGTGCCAGCAGTGAAGCCGGGGGCTACACCTTC.

The chain joins TRBV7-8 to TRBJ1-1; the D is unclear. From germline, CDR1 is SGHVS and CDR2 FQNEAQ. With 4 bases removed from V and 8 bases from J, the gap between germline ends came to 11 bases. This CDR3 has 12 amino acids. DNA of the CDR3: TGTGCCAGCAGCTCCGCGACCAGGGAAGCTTTCTTT. It codes for CASSSATREAFF.

The gene calls are TRBV5-6 and TRBJ2-1, with 8 nucleotides matching TRBD2. Per germline, CDR1 SGHDT and CDR2 YYEEEE. J gave up 4 bases and V 1 base, and 4 bases lay outside the gene matches. The CDR3 spans 15 residues. CDR3 nucleotide sequence: TGTGCCAGCAGCTTGCTAAAGCGGGGGTACAATGAGCAGTTCTTC. It yields the protein CASSLLKRGYNEQFF.

The chain combines TRBV12-5 with TRBJ1-2; possibly TRBD1 for D (5 bases). The V gene's germline CDR1 is LGHNT and CDR2 FRNRAP. The V gene lost 7 bases and the J gene lost 1 base, with 13 bases spanning the gap. The CDR3 extends over 14 amino acids. The chain's CDR3 is CASALIGDNYGYTF. CDR3 sequence (DNA): TGTGCTAGTGCTCTAATAGGGGATAACTATGGCTACACCTTC.

The rearrangement uses TRBV7-9 and TRBJ1-3; the D gene is possibly TRBD1 (5 bases). Germline loops: CDR1 SEHNR, CDR2 FQNEAQ (reference sequence). The CDR3 loop spans 14 amino acids. V lost 3 bases and J lost 2, with 8 bases in between. This CDR3 reads CASSLTDPGNTIYF. The DNA of the CDR3 is TGTGCCAGCAGCTTGACAGATCCTGGAAACACCATATATTTT.

V usage is TRBV5-1 and J usage is TRBJ1-4; 9 nucleotides line up with TRBD1. Looked up from germline, CDR1 is SGHRS and CDR2 is YFSETQ. CDR3 length equals 14 residues. V lost 3 bases and J lost 7; bases outside the gene matches: 4. The CDR3 here is CASSSGQGGEKLFF. CDR3 coding DNA: TGCGCCAGCAGCTCGGGACAGGGAGGTGAAAAACTGTTTTTT.

This chain uses TRBV4-2 with TRBJ1-4; D perhaps matches TRBD1 (6 bases). The V and J ends lost 0 bases and 6 bases respectively, with 23 bases between them. CDR3 length: 19 residues. Germline CDR1 reads LGHNA; CDR2 reads YNFKEQ. DNA for the CDR3: TGTGCCAGCAGCCAAGATCCTGGGGGAGGGGGAGGTTTCGATGAAAAACTGTTTTTT. Protein sequence: CASSQDPGGGGGFDEKLFF.

The chain joins TRBV19 to TRBJ2-7; D is possibly TRBD2 (6 bases). Germline lookup yields CDR1 LNHDA and CDR2 SQIVND (reference sequence). This CDR3 is 14 amino acids long. The V gene lost 4 bases and the J gene lost 6 bases, with 16 bases spanning the gap. CDR3 nucleotide sequence: TGTGCCAGTAGTACCCCGCGTGAGGGAGGCGAGCAGTACTTC. The encoded protein is CASSTPREGGEQYF. The complete variable domain, with remaining parts taken from reference TRBV19 and TRBJ2-7, reads DGGITQSPKYLFRKEGQNVTLSCEQNLNHDAMYWYRQDPGQGLRLIYYSQIVNDFQKGDIAEGYSVSREKKESFPLTVTSAQKNPTAFYLCASSTPREGGEQYFGPGTRLTVT.

This chain links TRBV7-6 with TRBJ2-1; TRBD2 is a possible D gene (7 bases). CDR1 SGHVS and CDR2 FNYEAQ come from the germline V gene. CDR3 length: 16 amino acids. V lost 5 bases and J 4 bases, leaving 18 bases between the germline ends. The CDR3 protein is CASSDYRGAIYNEQFF. In DNA, the CDR3 is TGTGCCAGCAGCGATTACCGGGGGGCCATTTACAATGAGCAGTTCTTC. Variable domain in full (rest from reference TRBV7-6 and TRBJ2-1): GAGVSQSPRYKVTKRGQDVALRCDPISGHVSLYWYRQALGQGPEFLTYFNYEAQQDKSGLPNDRFSAERPEGSISTLTIQRTEQRDSAMYRCASSDYRGAIYNEQFFGPGTRLTVL.

The table lists this clone with a few counts. The V gene is TRBV20-1, the J gene TRBJ1-1, with D tentatively TRBD1 (6 bases). Trimming took 0 bases from V and 11 from J, leaving 10 bases between them. The CDR3 has 11 amino acids. Germline values: CDR1 DFQATT, CDR2 SNEGSKA (reference sequence). CDR3 DNA sequence: TGCAGTGCTAGAGATACAGGGTTGGCTTTCTTT. As protein: CSARDTGLAFF.

J is TRBJ2-5 and V is TRBV9; 11 nucleotides line up with TRBD2. The CDR3 has 16 residues. Germline V gene sequence: CDR1 SGDLS, CDR2 YYNGEE. V shed 4 bases and J 5 bases; nucleotides not matched to a gene: 10. CDR3 DNA: TGTGCCAGCAGCACCGAGGTAGCGGGGGGGCTGGAGACCCAGTACTTC. Its translation: CASSTEVAGGLETQYF. Variable domain in full (rest from reference TRBV9 and TRBJ2-5): DSGVTQTPKHLITATGQRVTLRCSPRSGDLSVYWYQQSLDQGLQFLIQYYNGEERAKGNILERFSAQQFPDLHSELNLSSLELGDSALYFCASSTEVAGGLETQYFGPGTRLLVL.

The chain is built from TRBV10-3 and TRBJ2-2, with TRBD1 identical over 9 bases. The V segment lost 6 bases and the J segment 2 bases; nucleotides outside the gene matches: 4. Germline assignment: CDR1 ENHRY and CDR2 SYGVKD. There are 15 residues in the CDR3. As DNA, the CDR3 is TGTGCCATCAGCGGGGACAGGGCAAACACCGGGGAGCTGTTTTTT. This translates into CAISGDRANTGELFF.

The rearrangement uses TRBV9 and TRBJ2-1; 7 nucleotides match TRBD1. The V gene's germline CDR1 is SGDLS and CDR2 YYNGEE. The length of the CDR3 is 15 residues. V trimming: 4 bases; J trimming: 7 bases; junction bases outside the gene matches: 11. Written as DNA, the CDR3 is TGTGCCAGCAGCTCTCGAGACAGGGACCGGAATGAGCAGTTCTTC. Translation: CASSSRDRDRNEQFF.

This clone was seen only once. V usage is TRBV2 and J usage is TRBJ2-5; possibly TRBD1 for D (6 bases). The CDR3 spans 14 residues. Germline CDR1 SNHLY, CDR2 FYNNEI. The V gene lost 9 bases and the J gene lost 2 bases, with 16 bases spanning the gap. In DNA, the CDR3 is TGTGCCAGAGCCGGGACAATGGGGCAAGAGACCCAGTACTTC. Amino acids: CARAGTMGQETQYF.